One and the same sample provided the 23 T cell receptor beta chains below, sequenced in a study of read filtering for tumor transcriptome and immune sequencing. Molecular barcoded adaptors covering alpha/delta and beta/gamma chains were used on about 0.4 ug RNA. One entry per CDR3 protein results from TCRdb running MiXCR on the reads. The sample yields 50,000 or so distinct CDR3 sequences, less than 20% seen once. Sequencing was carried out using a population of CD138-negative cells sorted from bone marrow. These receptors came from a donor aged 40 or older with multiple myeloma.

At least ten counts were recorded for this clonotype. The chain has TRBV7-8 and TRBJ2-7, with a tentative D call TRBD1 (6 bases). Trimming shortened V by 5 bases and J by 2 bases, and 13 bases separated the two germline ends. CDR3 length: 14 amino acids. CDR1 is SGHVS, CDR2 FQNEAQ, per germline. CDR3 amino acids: CASSPRWTAYEQYF. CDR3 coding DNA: TGTGCCAGCAGCCCGAGATGGACAGCCTACGAGCAGTACTTC.

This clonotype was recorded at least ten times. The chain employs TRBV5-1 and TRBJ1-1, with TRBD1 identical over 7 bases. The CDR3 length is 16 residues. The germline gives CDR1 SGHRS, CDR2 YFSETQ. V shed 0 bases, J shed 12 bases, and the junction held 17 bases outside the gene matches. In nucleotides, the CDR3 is TGCGCCAGCAGCTTGGTGGGAGTTTCAGGGGGTAATGCGACTTTCTTT. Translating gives CASSLVGVSGGNATFF.

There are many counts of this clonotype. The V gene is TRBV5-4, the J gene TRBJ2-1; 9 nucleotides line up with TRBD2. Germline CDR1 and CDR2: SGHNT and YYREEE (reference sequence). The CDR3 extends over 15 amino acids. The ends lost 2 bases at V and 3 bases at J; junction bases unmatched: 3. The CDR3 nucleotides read TGTGCCAGCAGCTTAGGACTAGCGATCTACAATGAGCAGTTCTTC. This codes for CASSLGLAIYNEQFF.

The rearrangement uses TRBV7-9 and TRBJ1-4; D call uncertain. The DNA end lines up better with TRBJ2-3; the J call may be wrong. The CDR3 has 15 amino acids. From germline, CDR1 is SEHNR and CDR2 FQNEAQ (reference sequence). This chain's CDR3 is CASSSHTAGTDTQYF. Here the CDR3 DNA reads TGTGCCAGCAGCTCCCACACTGCTGGGACAGATACGCAGTATTTT.

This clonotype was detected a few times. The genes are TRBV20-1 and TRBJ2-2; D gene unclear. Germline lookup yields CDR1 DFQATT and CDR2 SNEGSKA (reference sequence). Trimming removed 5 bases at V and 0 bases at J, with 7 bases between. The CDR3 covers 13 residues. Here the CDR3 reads CSAGGTNTGELFF. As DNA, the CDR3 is TGCAGTGCTGGCGGAACGAACACCGGGGAGCTGTTTTTT.

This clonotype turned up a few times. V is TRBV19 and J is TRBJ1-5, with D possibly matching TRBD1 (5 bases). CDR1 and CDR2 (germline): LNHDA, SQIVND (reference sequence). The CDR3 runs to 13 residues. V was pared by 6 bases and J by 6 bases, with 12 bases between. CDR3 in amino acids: CASSRGWGQPQHF. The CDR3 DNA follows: TGTGCCAGTAGCCGGGGCTGGGGTCAGCCCCAGCATTTT. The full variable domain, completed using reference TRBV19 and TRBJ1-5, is DGGITQSPKYLFRKEGQNVTLSCEQNLNHDAMYWYRQDPGQGLRLIYYSQIVNDFQKGDIAEGYSVSREKKESFPLTVTSAQKNPTAFYLCASSRGWGQPQHFGDGTRLSIL.

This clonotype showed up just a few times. CDR3 sequence (DNA): TGTGCCAGCAGCTTGGATCCAGGACGAGGCACAGATACGCAGTATTTT. Translating gives CASSLDPGRGTDTQYF. This rearrangement joins TRBV5-4 to TRBJ2-3; D is uncertain. Trimming removed 0 bases from V and 1 base from J, with 12 bases in between. The germline V gene has CDR1 SGHNT and CDR2 YYREEE (reference sequence). This CDR3 region has 16 residues.

The CDR3 region is CASSLAVPYDNEQFF. CDR3 coding DNA: TGTGCCAGCAGCTTAGCTGTCCCTTATGACAATGAGCAGTTCTTC. This chain uses TRBV7-2 with TRBJ2-1; D not resolved. The CDR3 has 15 residues. The germline gives CDR1 SGHTA, CDR2 FQGNSA. V was pared by 0 bases and J by 5 bases, with 11 bases between.

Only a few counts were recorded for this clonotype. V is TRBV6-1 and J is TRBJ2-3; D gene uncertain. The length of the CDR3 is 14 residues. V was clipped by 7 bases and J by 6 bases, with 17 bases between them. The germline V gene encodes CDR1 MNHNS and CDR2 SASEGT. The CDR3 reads CASTDWVRSDTQYF. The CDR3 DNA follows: TGTGCCAGCACTGACTGGGTGCGGTCGGATACGCAGTATTTT.

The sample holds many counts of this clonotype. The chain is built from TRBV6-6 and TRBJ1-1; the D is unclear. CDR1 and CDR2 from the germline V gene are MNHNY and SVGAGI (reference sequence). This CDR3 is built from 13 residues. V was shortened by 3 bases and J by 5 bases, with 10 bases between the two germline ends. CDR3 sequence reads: CASSYGSGTEAFF. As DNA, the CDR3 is TGTGCCAGCAGTTATGGGTCGGGGACTGAAGCTTTCTTT.

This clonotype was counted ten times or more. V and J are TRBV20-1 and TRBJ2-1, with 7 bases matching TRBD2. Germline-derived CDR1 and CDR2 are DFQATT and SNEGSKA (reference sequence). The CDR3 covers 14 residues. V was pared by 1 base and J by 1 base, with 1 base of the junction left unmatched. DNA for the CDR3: TGCAGTGCTAGAGGGGGGGGGTCCTACAATGAGCAGTTCTTC. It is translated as CSARGGGSYNEQFF.

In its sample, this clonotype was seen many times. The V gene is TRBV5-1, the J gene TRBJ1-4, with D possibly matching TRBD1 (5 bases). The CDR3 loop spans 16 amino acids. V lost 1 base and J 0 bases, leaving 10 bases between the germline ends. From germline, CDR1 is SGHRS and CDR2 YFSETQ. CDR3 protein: CASSLMTVATNEKLFF. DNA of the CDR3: TGCGCCAGCAGCTTGATGACAGTCGCAACTAATGAAAAACTGTTTTTT.

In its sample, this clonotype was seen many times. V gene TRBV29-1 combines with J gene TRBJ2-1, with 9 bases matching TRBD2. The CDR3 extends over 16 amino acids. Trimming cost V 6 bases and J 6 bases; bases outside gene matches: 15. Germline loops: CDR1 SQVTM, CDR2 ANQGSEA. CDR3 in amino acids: CSVSKFGGRVSNEQFF. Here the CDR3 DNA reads TGCAGCGTGTCAAAGTTCGGCGGGAGGGTAAGCAATGAGCAGTTCTTC.

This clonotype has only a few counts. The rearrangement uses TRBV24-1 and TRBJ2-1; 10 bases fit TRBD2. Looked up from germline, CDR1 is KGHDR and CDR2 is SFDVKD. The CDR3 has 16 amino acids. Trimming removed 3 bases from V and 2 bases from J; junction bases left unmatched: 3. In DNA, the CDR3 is TGTGCCACCAGTGATGCCGGACTAGCGGCCTACAATGAGCAGTTCTTC. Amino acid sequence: CATSDAGLAAYNEQFF.

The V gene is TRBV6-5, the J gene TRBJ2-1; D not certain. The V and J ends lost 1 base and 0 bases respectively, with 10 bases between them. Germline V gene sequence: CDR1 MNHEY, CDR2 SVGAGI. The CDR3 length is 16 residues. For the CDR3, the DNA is TGTGCCAGCAGTTACTATTACTGCCACTCCTACAATGAGCAGTTCTTC. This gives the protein CASSYYYCHSYNEQFF.

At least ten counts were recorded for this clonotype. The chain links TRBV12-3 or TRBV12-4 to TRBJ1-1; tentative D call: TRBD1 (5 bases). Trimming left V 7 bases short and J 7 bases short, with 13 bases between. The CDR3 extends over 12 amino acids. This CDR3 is CASTLGAIEAFF. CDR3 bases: TGTGCCAGCACCCTCGGGGCGATTGAAGCTTTCTTT.

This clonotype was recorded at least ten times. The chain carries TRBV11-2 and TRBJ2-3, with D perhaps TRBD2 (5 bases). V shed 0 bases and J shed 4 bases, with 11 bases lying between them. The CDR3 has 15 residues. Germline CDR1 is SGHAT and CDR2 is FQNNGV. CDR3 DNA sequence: TGTGCCAGCAGCTTAGATAGGGAAGCGGCAGATACGCAGTATTTT. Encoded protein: CASSLDREAADTQYF.

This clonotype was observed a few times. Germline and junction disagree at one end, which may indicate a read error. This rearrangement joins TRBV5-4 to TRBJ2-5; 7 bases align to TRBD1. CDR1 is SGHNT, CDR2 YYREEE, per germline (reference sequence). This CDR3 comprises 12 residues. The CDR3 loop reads CASSSPLGQRNF. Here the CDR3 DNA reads TGTGCCAGCAGCTCCCCGCTGGGACAGCGGAACTTC.

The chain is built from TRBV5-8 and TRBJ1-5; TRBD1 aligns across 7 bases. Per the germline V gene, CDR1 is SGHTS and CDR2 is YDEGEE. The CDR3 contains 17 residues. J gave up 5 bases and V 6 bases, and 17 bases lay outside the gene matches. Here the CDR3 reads CASTPFRTGGIHQPQHF. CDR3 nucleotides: TGTGCCAGCACCCCCTTCCGGACAGGCGGTATACATCAGCCCCAGCATTTT.

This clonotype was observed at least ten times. The CDR3, as DNA: TGTGCCAGCAGCCCACTAGCCACAGGGAACACTGAAGCTTTCTTT. Its protein product is CASSPLATGNTEAFF. V is TRBV7-6 and J is TRBJ1-1, with a possible D match to TRBD1 (5 bases). Trimming pared 5 bases from V and 1 base from J, leaving 14 bases between. The CDR3 runs to 15 residues. Germline CDR1 and CDR2: SGHVS and FNYEAQ.

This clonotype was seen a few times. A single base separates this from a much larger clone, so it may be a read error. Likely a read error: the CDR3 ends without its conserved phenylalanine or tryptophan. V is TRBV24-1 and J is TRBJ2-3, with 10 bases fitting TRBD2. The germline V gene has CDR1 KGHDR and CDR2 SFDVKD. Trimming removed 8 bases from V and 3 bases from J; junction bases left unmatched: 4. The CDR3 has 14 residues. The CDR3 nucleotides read TGTGCCACCACGACGGGACTAGCGACAGATACGCAGTATCTT. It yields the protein CATTTGLATDTQYL.

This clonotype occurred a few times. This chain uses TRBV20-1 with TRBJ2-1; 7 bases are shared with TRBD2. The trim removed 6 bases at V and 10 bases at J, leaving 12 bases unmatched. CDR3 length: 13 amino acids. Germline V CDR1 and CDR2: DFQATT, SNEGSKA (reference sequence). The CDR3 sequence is CSAASGVFGEQFF. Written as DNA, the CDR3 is TGCAGTGCGGCTAGCGGAGTCTTTGGAGAGCAGTTCTTC.

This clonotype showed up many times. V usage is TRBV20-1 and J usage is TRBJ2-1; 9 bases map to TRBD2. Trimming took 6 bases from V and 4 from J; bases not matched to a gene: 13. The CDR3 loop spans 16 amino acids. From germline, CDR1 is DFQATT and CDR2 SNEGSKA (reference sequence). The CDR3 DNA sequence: TGCAGTGCCCTCAAACCCGGGACTAGCCAATACAATGAGCAGTTCTTC. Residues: CSALKPGTSQYNEQFF.